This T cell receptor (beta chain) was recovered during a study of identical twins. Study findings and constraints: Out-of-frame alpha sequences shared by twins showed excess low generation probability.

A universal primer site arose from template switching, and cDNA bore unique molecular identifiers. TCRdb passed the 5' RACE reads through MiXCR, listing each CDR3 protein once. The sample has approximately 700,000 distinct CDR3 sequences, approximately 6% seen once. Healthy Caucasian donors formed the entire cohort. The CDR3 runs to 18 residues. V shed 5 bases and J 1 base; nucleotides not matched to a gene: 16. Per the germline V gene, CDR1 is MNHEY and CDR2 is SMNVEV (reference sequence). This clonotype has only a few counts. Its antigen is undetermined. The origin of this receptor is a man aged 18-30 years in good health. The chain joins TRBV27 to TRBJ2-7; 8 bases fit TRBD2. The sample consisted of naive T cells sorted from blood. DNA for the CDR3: TGTGCCAGCAGTCCGTTACCCTTTAGCGGGATGAAGTCCTACGAGCAGTACTTC. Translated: CASSPLPFSGMKSYEQYF.